The clone carrying this T cell receptor beta chain was seen a few times. Libraries were prepared by immunoSEQ multiplex PCR; TCRdb keeps only in-frame clonotypes and omits some of them. Here the sample spans hundreds of thousands of clones, 80% to 90% being singletons. The data belong to a study of shared T cell receptors in the human thymus. Trimming stripped 4 bases from V and 1 base from J, with 32 bases between. Germline V gives CDR1 SQVTM, CDR2 ANQGSEA. The CDR3 covers 21 residues. In addition, the sample was reused for a study of human thymus T cells. This second report adds: Resections were taken during corrective heart surgery, and the thymus tissue came from these.

The source of this sequence is a girl under three years old with a congenital heart defect. The sequenced sample was thymocytes. The chain is built from TRBV29-1 and TRBJ2-1, with D maybe TRBD1 (6 bases). The CDR3 spells CSVGGETGNDARPGSYNEQFF. The CDR3 nucleotides are TGCAGCGTTGGAGGGGAAACAGGGAACGATGCCCGACCCGGGTCCTACAATGAGCAGTTCTTC.